One sample yielded the 21 T cell receptor beta chains listed below, sequenced in a study of T cell repertoires in cytomegalovirus infection. TCRdb re-called the reads with MiXCR, one entry per CDR3 protein. Of around 750,000 distinct CDR3 sequences in the sample, less than 35% were seen once. Antigens of these TCRs are unknown. The source material was cultured CD8+ T cells from PBMCs, sampled from culture after CMV antigen stimulation. Receptor source: a human donor in good health (CMV status not recorded). Some clones in this sample may be carry-over from other donors' samples.

The gene calls are TRBV19 and TRBJ2-2; the D gene is possibly TRBD2 (6 bases). Germline-derived CDR1 and CDR2 are LNHDA and SQIVND (reference sequence). The CDR3 runs to 15 residues. Trimming left V 3 bases short and J 2 bases short, with 10 bases between. The CDR3 DNA sequence: TGTGCCAGTAGTATGGCGGGGCCTAACACCGGGGAGCTGTTTTTT. Encoded protein: CASSMAGPNTGELFF.

The chain recombines TRBV28 with TRBJ2-2; D gene unclear. The V and J ends lost 3 bases and 6 bases respectively, with 14 bases between them. The germline V gene has CDR1 MDHEN and CDR2 SYDVKM. This CDR3 has 15 residues. Here the CDR3 reads CASSFETRVPGELFF. In nucleotides, the CDR3 is TGTGCCAGCAGTTTTGAGACAAGGGTCCCCGGGGAGCTGTTTTTT.

Ten or more counts support this clonotype. This chain uses TRBV7-9 with TRBJ2-5; TRBD2 agrees at 8 bases. CDR1 and CDR2 (germline): SEHNR, FQNEAQ (reference sequence). This CDR3 is 14 amino acids long. V gave up 5 bases and J gave up 3 bases; unmatched junction bases: 5. In DNA form, the CDR3 reads TGTGCCAGCAGCCCACCGGGACTAGAAGAGACCCAGTACTTC. This encodes CASSPPGLEETQYF.

The CDR3 coding sequence is TGTGCCAGCAGTCCAGACGGGGGGGGGTCCAATCAGCCCCAGCATTTT. This sequence encodes CASSPDGGGSNQPQHF. The chain employs TRBV12-3 or TRBV12-4 and TRBJ1-5; a possible D gene is TRBD1 (5 bases). Trimming removed 5 bases from V and 3 bases from J, with 17 bases in between. This CDR3 is built from 16 residues.

The chain combines TRBV2 with TRBJ2-5; 7 bases agree with TRBD2. Losses at the gene ends were 6 bases for V and 2 bases for J; bases not matched to a gene: 9. This CDR3 region has 15 residues. Germline-derived CDR1 and CDR2 are SNHLY and FYNNEI. CDR3 nucleotides: TGTGCCAGCAGCGGGACTACCTCGGTGCAAGAGACCCAGTACTTC. This codes for CASSGTTSVQETQYF.

This rearrangement joins TRBV12-3 or TRBV12-4 to TRBJ1-2; 8 positions match TRBD1. The CDR3 totals 16 residues. V lost 6 bases, J lost 4 bases, and 13 bases stayed unmatched. This chain's CDR3 is CASSAGTGAGVYGYTF. DNA for the CDR3: TGTGCCAGCAGCGCCGGGACAGGAGCGGGGGTCTATGGCTACACCTTC.

The chain carries TRBV10-3 and TRBJ2-3; 10 bases agree with TRBD2. The CDR3 is made up of 16 amino acids. CDR1 ENHRY and CDR2 SYGVKD come from the germline V gene. V was clipped by 6 bases and J by 6 bases; unmatched bases: 12. DNA of the CDR3: TGTGCCATCAGAGCGGGGGGGCCTTATGAGGTTGATACGCAGTATTTT. Translated, it gives CAIRAGGPYEVDTQYF.

The chain links TRBV7-3 to TRBJ2-2; D may correspond to TRBD1 or TRBD2 (5 bases each). Germline-derived CDR1 and CDR2 are SGHTA and FQGTGA. CDR3 length: 14 residues. V lost 5 bases to trimming and J lost 6 bases, with 13 bases between them. Written as DNA, the CDR3 is TGTGCCAGCAGCCCAGGGTTGCGGGCCGGGGAGCTGTTTTTT. Translation: CASSPGLRAGELFF.

The J gene is TRBJ1-4, the V gene TRBV2; D is unclear. This CDR3 has 15 residues. Deletions cut 8 bases from V and 5 bases from J, with 18 bases between. Per germline, CDR1 SNHLY and CDR2 FYNNEI. In DNA, the CDR3 is TGTGCCAGCGACTTCCTCGGGGAAGGGAATGAAAAACTGTTTTTT. Its protein product is CASDFLGEGNEKLFF.

The chain couples TRBV5-1 to TRBJ1-1; 7 bases are shared with TRBD1. V shed 1 base and J 4 bases; nucleotides not matched to a gene: 16. Per germline, CDR1 SGHRS and CDR2 YFSETQ. The CDR3 covers 18 residues. CDR3 loop: CASSLRFRDSGGGTEAFF. CDR3 DNA: TGCGCCAGCAGCTTGAGATTCCGGGACAGTGGAGGAGGCACTGAAGCTTTCTTT.

The J gene is TRBJ1-2, the V gene TRBV5-8; a weak D match, TRBD1 (5 bases). The V gene lost 3 bases and the J gene lost 6 bases, with 12 bases spanning the gap. Germline V gene lookup returns CDR1 SGHTS and CDR2 YDEGEE. The CDR3 runs to 13 residues. CDR3 sequence: CASSWAVGDGYTF. The CDR3 nucleotides read TGTGCCAGCAGCTGGGCTGTGGGGGATGGCTACACCTTC.

CDR3: CASSESAEAFF. In DNA form, the CDR3 reads TGTGCCAGCAGTGAATCCGCTGAAGCTTTCTTT. The V call is TRBV2, the J call TRBJ1-1; the D is unclear. Germline CDR1 and CDR2: SNHLY and FYNNEI. The CDR3 length is 11 residues. V was shortened by 2 bases and J by 6 bases, with 4 bases between the two germline ends.

This clonotype was observed a few times. V and J are TRBV7-8 and TRBJ2-1, with D unclear. CDR3 length: 17 amino acids. Germline V gives CDR1 SGHVS, CDR2 FQNEAQ. V was pared by 1 base and J by 4 bases, with 17 bases between. The CDR3 DNA sequence: TGTGCCAGCAGCTTAGGTCCCCACAGAGTGCGATACAATGAGCAGTTCTTC. This encodes CASSLGPHRVRYNEQFF.

This clonotype showed up many times. This sequence joins TRBV7-6 and TRBJ2-3; TRBD1 matches at 9 bases. The CDR3 spans 14 residues. The trim removed 4 bases at V and 4 bases at J, leaving 3 bases unmatched. Germline CDR1 reads SGHVS; CDR2 reads FNYEAQ. The CDR3 DNA reads TGTGCCAGCAGCTCGGGACAGGGAGCAGATACGCAGTATTTT. Its protein is CASSSGQGADTQYF.

This clonotype was detected many times. The V and J genes are TRBV12-3 or TRBV12-4 and TRBJ1-3, with D perhaps TRBD1 (5 bases). Trimming removed 3 bases from V and 0 bases from J, with 15 bases in between. The CDR3 is 17 amino acids. CDR3 region: CASSLDRGGTSGNTIYF. In DNA, the CDR3 is TGTGCCAGCAGTTTGGATCGGGGGGGTACCTCTGGAAACACCATATATTTT.

This clonotype has more than one count but fewer than ten. The chain uses TRBV6-2 or TRBV6-3 and TRBJ2-3, with 8 nucleotides matching TRBD2. CDR3 length equals 14 residues. Germline V gene lookup returns CDR1 MNHEY and CDR2 SVGEGT. Trimming took 5 bases from V and 4 from J; bases not matched to a gene: 5. The CDR3 here is CASSISGVADTQYF. As DNA, the CDR3 is TGTGCCAGCAGTATTAGCGGGGTGGCAGATACGCAGTATTTT.

The genes are TRBV27 and TRBJ1-3; D ambiguous. Germline V gene sequence: CDR1 MNHEY, CDR2 SMNVEV (reference sequence). The V and J ends lost 5 bases and 0 bases respectively, with 11 bases between them. The CDR3 length is 15 residues. The DNA for the CDR3 is TGTGCCAGCAGTAAGGACGCCCTCTCTGGAAACACCATATATTTT. This sequence encodes CASSKDALSGNTIYF.

This sequence joins TRBV5-3 and TRBJ2-2; no firm D call. TRBV5-3 counts as an open reading frame of uncertain function. V was shortened by 8 bases and J by 7 bases, with 9 bases between the two germline ends. The CDR3 is made up of 11 amino acids. Here the CDR3 DNA reads TGTGCCAGCACCCTGGTCGGGGAGCTGTTTTTT. As protein: CASTLVGELFF.

CDR3 protein: CASQGSEQYV. Written as DNA, the CDR3 is TGTGCCAGCCAGGGGTCCGAGCAGTACGTC. The V call is TRBV2, the J call TRBJ2-7, with D perhaps TRBD1 (6 bases). This CDR3 is built from 10 residues. Trimming removed 8 bases at V and 6 bases at J, with 8 bases between. The germline V gene has CDR1 SNHLY and CDR2 FYNNEI.

The gene calls are TRBV4-1 and TRBJ2-7, with D perhaps matching TRBD1 or TRBD2 (5 bases each). CDR1 and CDR2 from the germline V gene are MGHRA and YSYEKL. This CDR3 spans 14 amino acids. V was cut by 5 bases and J by 6 bases, with 17 bases left in between. CDR3 in DNA: TGCGCCAGCAGCGAAACTAGGGGAGCTACCGAGCAGTACTTC. It is translated as CASSETRGATEQYF.

The chain uses TRBV6-8 and TRBJ2-2, with D possibly matching TRBD2 (5 bases). The germline CDR1 and CDR2 sequences are MNHGY and SAAAGT. CDR3 length equals 15 residues. V was cut by 5 bases and J by 6 bases, with 16 bases left in between. This CDR3 is CASSPTPGAAGELFF. As DNA, the CDR3 is TGTGCCAGCAGTCCAACCCCAGGAGCGGCCGGGGAGCTGTTTTTT.